What follows is one TCR beta chain and its context. Under the authors' procedure: Nucleated cell counts were estimated from reference gene primer amplification. Sequencing was performed with immunoSEQ multiplex PCR; in TCRdb, only in-frame clones are kept and a portion is missing. V, J and clone size were drawn from that table, and D and trimming were deduced from the DNA. The sample includes tens of thousands of clones, around 85% of them seen just once. These data come from a study of blood T cell repertoires in COVID-19. Study-level information: Acute and convalescent COVID-19 specimens originated in the United States, Italy and Spain. Sample material is recorded as cDNA or gDNA derived from T cells, B-cell-depleted T cells, or PBMCs.

Looked up from germline, CDR1 is MGHRA and CDR2 is YSYEKL. The CDR3 length is 19 residues. V trimming: 2 bases; J trimming: 0 bases; junction bases outside the gene matches: 6. The rearrangement joins TRBV4-1 to TRBJ2-3; 15 nucleotides align to TRBD2. The sequence was collected from a man between 45 and 60 years old with acute or convalescent COVID-19. The sequenced sample was peripheral blood. The CDR3: CASSQTGTSGGRSTDTQYF. CDR3 coding DNA: TGCGCCAGCAGCCAAACCGGGACTAGCGGGGGGCGCAGCACAGATACGCAGTATTTT.